The TCR beta chain described here comes from a study of blood T cells in healthy people across ages. The germline V gene has CDR1 DFQATT and CDR2 SNEGSKA (reference sequence). The CDR3 spans 16 residues. V trimming: 1 base; J trimming: 2 bases; junction bases outside the gene matches: 5. Concerning this clonotype itself: What it binds is unknown.

Overall study findings and caveats: The recorded TCR beta diversity per million T cells decreased in a roughly linear manner with age.

Next came a second PCR, run for about 6 to 12 cycles, which used a sample-barcoded 5' primer along with a J-beta primer mix. Each of the cDNA molecules was tagged by a template-switch adaptor with 12 random nucleotides. TCRdb re-called the 5' RACE reads with MiXCR, one entry per CDR3 protein. This table has about 1.8 million distinct CDR3 sequences, roughly 49% appearing once. Caucasian, healthy and from Russia, the donors were aged between about 6 and 90. Total RNA, at least 5.5 micrograms per sample, was extracted from PBMCs. Sequences were obtained from blood. This TCR came from a woman aged 40 to 55 in good health. The chain combines TRBV20-1 with TRBJ2-5; 12 bases are shared with TRBD1. The CDR3 region has the DNA TGCAGTGCTAGAGGGGGACAGGGGGCTTATCAAGAGACCCAGTACTTC. Translation gives CSARGGQGAYQETQYF.